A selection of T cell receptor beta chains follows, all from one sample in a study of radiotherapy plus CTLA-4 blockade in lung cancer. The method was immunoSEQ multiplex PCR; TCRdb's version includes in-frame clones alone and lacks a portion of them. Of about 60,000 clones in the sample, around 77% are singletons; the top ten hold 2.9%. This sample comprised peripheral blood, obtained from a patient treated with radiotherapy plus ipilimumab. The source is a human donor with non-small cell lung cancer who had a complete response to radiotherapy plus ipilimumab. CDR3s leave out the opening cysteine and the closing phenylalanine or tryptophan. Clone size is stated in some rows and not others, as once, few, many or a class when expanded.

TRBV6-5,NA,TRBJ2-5,ASSQYGETQY
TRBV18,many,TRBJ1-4,ASSDSSWEKLF
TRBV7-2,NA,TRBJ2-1,ASSLYLAGRDEQF
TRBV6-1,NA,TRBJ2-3,ASSVRLAGDSTDTQY
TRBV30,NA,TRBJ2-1,AWSGSGSSYNEQF
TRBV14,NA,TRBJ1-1,ACSIGGNTEAF
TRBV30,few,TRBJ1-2,AWTSNYGYT
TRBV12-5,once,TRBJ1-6,ASGSTGFGSYNSPLH
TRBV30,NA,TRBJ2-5,AWSGPRGFGPETQY
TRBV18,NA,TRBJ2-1,ASSPLLDANEQF
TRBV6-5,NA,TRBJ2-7,ASSTGIPPYEQY
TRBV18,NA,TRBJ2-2,ASSPDRGDSGELF
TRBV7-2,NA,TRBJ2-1,ASSLQRGGRVEQF
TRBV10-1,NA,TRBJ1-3,ASSQGRTGNTIY
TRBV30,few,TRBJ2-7,AWSVRGTGGLPEY
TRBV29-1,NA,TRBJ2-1,SVEGLAGDNEQF
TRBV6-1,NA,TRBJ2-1,ASFRGTVYNEQF
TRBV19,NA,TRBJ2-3,ASSTDRGDTQY
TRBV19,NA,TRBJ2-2,ASSIRDSYTGELF
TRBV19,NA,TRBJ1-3,ASSEDSSSGNTIY
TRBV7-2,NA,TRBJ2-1,ASSLDLGPGEQF
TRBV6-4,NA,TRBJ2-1,ASSDSKVAYNEQF
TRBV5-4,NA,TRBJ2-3,ASSLAGTQY
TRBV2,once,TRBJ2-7,ASRFRYEQY
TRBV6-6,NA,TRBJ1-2,AGGGKTYGYT
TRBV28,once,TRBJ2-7,ASSSGGGYEQY